The rows below give T cell receptor beta chains drawn from one sample of a study of a mutant IDH1 vaccine in newly diagnosed glioma. Antigens for these TCRs are unknown. Sequencing was performed with immunoSEQ multiplex PCR; in TCRdb, only in-frame clones are kept and a portion is missing. The sample yields roughly 130,000 clones, over 75% seen once. The sequencing used PBMCs, collected from a glioma patient whose treatment included an IDH1 peptide vaccine. These receptors originate from a man in his forties with glioma. CDR3s include the opening cysteine and the closing phenylalanine or tryptophan.

CDR3 length: 13; V gene: TRBV6-1; J gene: TRBJ1-6; CDR3 protein: CASSEARPTALHF
CDR3 length: 18; V gene: TRBV7-2; J gene: TRBJ1-5; CDR3 protein: CASSTEPGQRYSNQPQHF
CDR3 length: 15; V gene: TRBV6-1; J gene: TRBJ2-5; CDR3 protein: CASSSTLHTQETQYF
CDR3 length: 15; V gene: TRBV7-9; J gene: TRBJ2-4; CDR3 protein: CASSLEGMAKNIQYF
CDR3 length: 16; V gene: TRBV7-2; J gene: TRBJ2-1; CDR3 protein: CASSLAAPNPYNEQFF
CDR3 length: 13; V gene: TRBV27; J gene: TRBJ1-1; CDR3 protein: CASSLGRVTEAFF
CDR3 length: 13; V gene: TRBV18; J gene: TRBJ1-2; CDR3 protein: CASSPEIGSGYTF
CDR3 length: 15; V gene: TRBV18; J gene: TRBJ2-3; CDR3 protein: CASSPLPPPRDTQYF
CDR3 length: 15; V gene: TRBV21-1; J gene: TRBJ2-5; CDR3 protein: CASGRQVTGRETQYF
CDR3 length: 15; V gene: TRBV19; J gene: TRBJ2-2; CDR3 protein: CASYPPGVWTGELFF
CDR3 length: 15; V gene: TRBV7-2; J gene: TRBJ2-3; CDR3 protein: CASSWTSGSTDTQYF
CDR3 length: 14; V gene: TRBV7-2; J gene: TRBJ2-3; CDR3 protein: CASSLVASTDTQYF
CDR3 length: 15; V gene: TRBV5-4; J gene: TRBJ2-7; CDR3 protein: CASSLGSPSSYEQYF
CDR3 length: 13; V gene: TRBV27; J gene: TRBJ2-2; CDR3 protein: CASKLSSIGELFF
CDR3 length: 13; V gene: TRBV5-1; J gene: TRBJ2-7; CDR3 protein: CASSRSDSYEQYF
CDR3 length: 16; V gene: TRBV7-2; J gene: TRBJ2-2; CDR3 protein: CASSVYRGVGTGELFF
CDR3 length: 14; V gene: TRBV5-4; J gene: TRBJ2-3; CDR3 protein: CASSLEADGISQYF
CDR3 length: 11; V gene: TRBV20-1; J gene: TRBJ2-7; CDR3 protein: CSAKHTYEQYF
CDR3 length: 12; V gene: TRBV29-1; J gene: TRBJ2-7; CDR3 protein: CSVSTGNYEQYF
CDR3 length: 11; V gene: TRBV30; J gene: TRBJ1-1; CDR3 protein: CAWSGTTEAFF
CDR3 length: 13; V gene: TRBV4-3; J gene: TRBJ2-5; CDR3 protein: CASSPAGVETQYF
CDR3 length: 11; V gene: TRBV5-4; J gene: TRBJ1-1; CDR3 protein: CASSSLTEAFF
CDR3 length: 15; V gene: TRBV6-5; J gene: TRBJ1-1; CDR3 protein: CASSYSTGMNTEAFF
CDR3 length: 14; V gene: TRBV9; J gene: TRBJ2-3; CDR3 protein: CASSHDPLRDTQYF
CDR3 length: 13; V gene: TRBV19; J gene: TRBJ1-1; CDR3 protein: CASSDRVRTEAFF
CDR3 length: 17; V gene: TRBV11-2; J gene: TRBJ2-1; CDR3 protein: CASSPWDRGGSYNEQFF
CDR3 length: 13; V gene: TRBV5-4; J gene: TRBJ2-1; CDR3 protein: CASSPRGYNEQFF
CDR3 length: 14; V gene: TRBV5-1; J gene: TRBJ1-2; CDR3 protein: CASRTGYRLEGYTF
CDR3 length: 16; V gene: TRBV4-2; J gene: TRBJ2-1; CDR3 protein: CASSQLDREAYNEQFF
CDR3 length: 16; V gene: TRBV30; J gene: TRBJ2-3; CDR3 protein: CAWTPLGLAGGDTQYF
CDR3 length: 15; V gene: TRBV7-2; J gene: TRBJ2-4; CDR3 protein: CASKGERGAKNIQYF
CDR3 length: 14; V gene: TRBV2; J gene: TRBJ1-5; CDR3 protein: CASSPTGPSQPQHF
CDR3 length: 14; V gene: TRBV11-2; J gene: TRBJ2-3; CDR3 protein: CASSRGLNTDTQYF
CDR3 length: 16; V gene: TRBV5-6; J gene: TRBJ2-3; CDR3 protein: CASSLAVQPSTDTQYF
CDR3 length: 16; V gene: TRBV7-9; J gene: TRBJ1-6; CDR3 protein: CASSLGPQGINSPLHF
CDR3 length: 14; V gene: TRBV7-8; J gene: TRBJ1-2; CDR3 protein: CASSPRGTGDGYTF
CDR3 length: 13; V gene: TRBV5-6; J gene: TRBJ1-2; CDR3 protein: CASSFRQGDGYTF
CDR3 length: 15; V gene: TRBV5-1; J gene: TRBJ2-7; CDR3 protein: CASSLRGDTSYEQYF
CDR3 length: 16; V gene: TRBV15; J gene: TRBJ1-2; CDR3 protein: CATSRDLAASNYGYTF
CDR3 length: 14; V gene: TRBV10-3; J gene: TRBJ1-2; CDR3 protein: CAISESGQRDGYTF
CDR3 length: 14; V gene: TRBV28; J gene: TRBJ1-5; CDR3 protein: CASSFGTGYQPQHF
CDR3 length: 14; V gene: TRBV10-1; J gene: TRBJ2-7; CDR3 protein: CASSPSGAIYEQYF
CDR3 length: 12; V gene: TRBV28; J gene: TRBJ2-7; CDR3 protein: CASSLLDYEQYF
CDR3 length: 15; V gene: TRBV5-1; J gene: TRBJ1-2; CDR3 protein: CASSPLPGTAYGYTF
CDR3 length: 15; V gene: TRBV6-5; J gene: TRBJ2-2; CDR3 protein: CASRRDRTNTGELFF